This TCR beta chain was sequenced during a study of blood T cell repertoires in COVID-19. The junction had 10 bases not matched to a gene; V was cut back by 0 bases and J by 5 bases. This CDR3 comprises 16 residues. From germline, CDR1 is SGHRS and CDR2 YFSETQ. This clone was counted a few times. Original analysis: Using reference gene primer amplification, nucleated cell counts were estimated. Libraries were prepared by immunoSEQ multiplex PCR; TCRdb keeps only in-frame clonotypes and omits some of them. V and J calls and clone size follow that table, whereas D and trimming were derived from the DNA. The sample lists about 140,000 clones, approximately 80% occurring once.

This receptor was taken from an older man who had been exposed to COVID-19. The chain couples TRBV5-1 to TRBJ1-1; 7 bases fit TRBD1. Sequences were obtained from PBMCs or T cells enriched from blood (not recorded which). CDR3 DNA sequence: TGCGCCAGCAGCTTGGCGAGACAGGGAAGAGGGACTGAAGCTTTCTTT. This codes for CASSLARQGRGTEAFF.